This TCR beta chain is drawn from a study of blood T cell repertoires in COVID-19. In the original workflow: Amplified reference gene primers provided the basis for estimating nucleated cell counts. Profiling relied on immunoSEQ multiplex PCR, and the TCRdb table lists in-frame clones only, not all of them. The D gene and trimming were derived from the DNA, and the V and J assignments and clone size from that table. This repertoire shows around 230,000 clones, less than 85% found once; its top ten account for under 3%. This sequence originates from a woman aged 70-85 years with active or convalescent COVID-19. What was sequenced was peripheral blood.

The CDR3 DNA reads as TGTGCCAGCAGTACGGGACAGGGGAATGAGCAGTTCTTC. Residues: CASSTGQGNEQFF. This rearrangement joins TRBV12-3 or TRBV12-4 to TRBJ2-1; 10 nucleotides line up with TRBD1. The CDR3 spans 13 residues. J lost 7 bases, V lost 5 bases, and 2 bases had no gene match.